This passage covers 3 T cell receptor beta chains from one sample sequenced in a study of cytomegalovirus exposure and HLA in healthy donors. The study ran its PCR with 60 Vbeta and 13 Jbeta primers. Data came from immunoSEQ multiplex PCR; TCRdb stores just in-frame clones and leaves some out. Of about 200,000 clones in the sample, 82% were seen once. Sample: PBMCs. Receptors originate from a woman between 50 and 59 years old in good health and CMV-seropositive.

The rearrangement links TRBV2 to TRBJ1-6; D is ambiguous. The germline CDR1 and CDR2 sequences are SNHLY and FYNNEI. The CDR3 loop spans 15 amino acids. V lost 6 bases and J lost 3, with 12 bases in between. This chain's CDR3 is CASRETPFYNSPLHF. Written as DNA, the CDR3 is TGTGCCAGCAGAGAAACACCTTTCTATAATTCACCCCTCCACTTT.

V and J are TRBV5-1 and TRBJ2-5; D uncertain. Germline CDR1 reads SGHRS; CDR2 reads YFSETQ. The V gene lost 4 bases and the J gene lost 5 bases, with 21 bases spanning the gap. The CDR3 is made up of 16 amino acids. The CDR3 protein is CASSPYGALESETQYF. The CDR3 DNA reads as TGCGCCAGCAGCCCATACGGAGCTCTGGAGTCGGAGACCCAGTACTTC.

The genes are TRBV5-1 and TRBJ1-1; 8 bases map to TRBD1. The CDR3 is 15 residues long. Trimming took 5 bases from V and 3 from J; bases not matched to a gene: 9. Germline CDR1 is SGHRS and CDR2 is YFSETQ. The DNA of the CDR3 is TGCGCCAGCAGTACGACAGGGGATAAGTACACTGAAGCTTTCTTT. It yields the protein CASSTTGDKYTEAFF.